This TCR beta chain was profiled in a study of blood T cell repertoires in COVID-19. This CDR3 is built from 15 residues. J gave up 7 bases and V 4 bases, and 4 bases lay outside the gene matches. Germline CDR1 LNHDA, CDR2 SQIVND (reference sequence). Measured with immunoSEQ multiplex PCR; TCRdb has only the in-frame clones, and not every one. This table holds 130,000 to 150,000 clones, approximately 88% found once. Recruits, aged roughly 18 to 90 years, lived in under 25 US areas. The clonotype was recovered from a man in his forties with acute COVID-19. The specimen was PBMCs or T cells enriched from blood (not recorded which). The rearrangement uses TRBV19 and TRBJ1-4; 12 bases line up with TRBD1. The chain's CDR3 is CASSTGTGGGEKLFF. As DNA, the CDR3 is TGTGCCAGTAGTACCGGGACAGGGGGCGGTGAAAAACTGTTTTTT.